The clone carrying this T cell receptor (beta chain) was seen more than once but under ten times. The antigen is unknown. This sample is part of a study of regulatory T cells in long-lasting Graves disease. Findings of the study overall: TCR diversity was lower in persistent Graves' patients than in newly diagnosed ones.

The time point denotes: newly diagnosed GD, antithyroid drugs for less than 3 months. PBMC RNA served as the TCR library source. Sequencing libraries for TCR beta were prepared with iRepertoire HTBI primers and Arm-PCR of CDR3 regions. TCRdb reprocessed the multiplex PCR reads with MiXCR, giving one entry per CDR3 protein. The table has 390,000 or so distinct CDR3 sequences, 12% seen once; the top ten hold over 15%. The CDR3 has 15 amino acids. Germline assignment: CDR1 MDHEN and CDR2 SYDVKM. V was clipped by 6 bases and J by 5 bases, with 19 bases between them. These records were also assigned to another study, of T cells in Graves' hyperthyroidism and ophthalmopathy. That publication notes: When ophthalmopathy did not progress within 18 months, Graves' hyperthyroidism was considered stable. Every diagnosis used clinical symptoms, serum thyroxine and TRAb, thyroid ultrasound and orbital computed tomography.

The sequenced sample was peripheral blood mononuclear cells (PBMCs), obtained at new diagnosis, from a patient treated with antithyroid drugs. This clonotype originated in a young woman with Graves disease. The chain uses TRBV28 and TRBJ2-5; a possible D gene is TRBD1 (7 bases). CDR3 sequence: CASSRGTGEVETQYF. CDR3 in DNA: TGTGCCAGCAGCAGGGGTACAGGGGAGGTGGAGACCCAGTACTTC.